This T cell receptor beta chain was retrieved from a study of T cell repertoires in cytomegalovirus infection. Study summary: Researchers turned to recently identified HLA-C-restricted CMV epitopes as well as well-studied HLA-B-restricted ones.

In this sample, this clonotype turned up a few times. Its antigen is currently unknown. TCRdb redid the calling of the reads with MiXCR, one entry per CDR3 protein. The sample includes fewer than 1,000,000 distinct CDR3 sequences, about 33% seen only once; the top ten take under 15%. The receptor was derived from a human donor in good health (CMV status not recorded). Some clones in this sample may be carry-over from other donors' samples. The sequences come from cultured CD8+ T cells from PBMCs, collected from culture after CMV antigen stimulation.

The CDR3 DNA reads as TGTGCCATAGCCCACAGAGGCGGTGAGCAGTTCTTC. Amino acids: CAIAHRGGEQFF. The genes are TRBV19 and TRBJ2-1; D is uncertain. With 10 bases removed from V and 9 bases from J, the gap between germline ends came to 16 bases. The CDR3 loop spans 12 amino acids. Germline V gene lookup returns CDR1 LNHDA and CDR2 SQIVND (reference sequence).